This T cell receptor beta chain was recovered during a study of blood T cell repertoires in COVID-19. There are 13 residues in the CDR3. The data were produced by immunoSEQ multiplex PCR, yet TCRdb's version contains in-frame clones alone and is incomplete. Here the sample spans 100,000 to 150,000 clones, around nine tenths being singletons. This chain joins TRBV21-1 and TRBJ2-7; whether TRBD1, the table's D call, matches the DNA was not checked. TRBV21-1 is deemed a pseudogene. The TCR comes from a man aged 55 to 70 with COVID-19, enrolled during active disease. The material sequenced was peripheral blood. CDR3 loop: CARGDRFSYEQYF. Here the CDR3 DNA reads TGTGCCAGGGGGGACAGATTCTCCTACGAGCAGTACTTC.